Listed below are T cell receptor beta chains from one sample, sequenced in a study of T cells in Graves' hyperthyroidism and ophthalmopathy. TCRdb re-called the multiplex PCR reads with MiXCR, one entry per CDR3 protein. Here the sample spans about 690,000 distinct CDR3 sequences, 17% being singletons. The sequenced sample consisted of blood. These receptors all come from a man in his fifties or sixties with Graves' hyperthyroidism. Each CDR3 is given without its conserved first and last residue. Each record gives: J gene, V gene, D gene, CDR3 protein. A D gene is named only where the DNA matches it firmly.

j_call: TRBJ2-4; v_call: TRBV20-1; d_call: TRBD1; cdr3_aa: SASPGQGRLDIQY
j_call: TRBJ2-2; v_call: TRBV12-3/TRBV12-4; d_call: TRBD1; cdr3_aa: ASSLYFGTGITGELF
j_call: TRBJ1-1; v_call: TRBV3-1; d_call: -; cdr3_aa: ASSQGEGTEAF
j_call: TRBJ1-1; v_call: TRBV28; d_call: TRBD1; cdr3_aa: ASSFRTGGYRLNTEAF
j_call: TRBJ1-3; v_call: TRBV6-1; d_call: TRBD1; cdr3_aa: ASLPPGQYYSGNTIY
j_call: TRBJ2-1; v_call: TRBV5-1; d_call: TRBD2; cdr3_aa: ASSPETSGNIGEQF
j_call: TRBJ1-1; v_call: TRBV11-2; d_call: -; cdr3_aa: ASSLVEGWRPEAF
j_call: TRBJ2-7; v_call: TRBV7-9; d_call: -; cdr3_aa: ASSFRADEQY
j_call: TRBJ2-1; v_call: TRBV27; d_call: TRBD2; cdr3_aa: ASSIPGLAQF
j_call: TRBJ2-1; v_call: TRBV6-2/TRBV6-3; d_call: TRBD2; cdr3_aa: ASSYLGGNEQF
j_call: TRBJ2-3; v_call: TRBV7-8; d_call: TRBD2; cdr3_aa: ASSFNPRLAENTDTQY
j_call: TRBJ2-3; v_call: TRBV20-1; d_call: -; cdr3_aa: SVAESGTDTQY
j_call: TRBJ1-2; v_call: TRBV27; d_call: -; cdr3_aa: ASSQSQLWGYT
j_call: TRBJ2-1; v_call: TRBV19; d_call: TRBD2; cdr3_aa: ASGLAGGIFNEQF
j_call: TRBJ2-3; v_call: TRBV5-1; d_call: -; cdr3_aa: ASSLGWNTDTQY
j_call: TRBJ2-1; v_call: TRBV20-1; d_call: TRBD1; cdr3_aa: SASRGGAYNEQF
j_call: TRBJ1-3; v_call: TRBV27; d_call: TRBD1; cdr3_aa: ASSISGGLSGNTIY
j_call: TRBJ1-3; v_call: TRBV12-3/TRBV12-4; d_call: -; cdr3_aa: ASSPQGNTIY
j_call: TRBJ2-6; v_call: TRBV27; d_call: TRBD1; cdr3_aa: ASSLFRRQGSSGANVLT
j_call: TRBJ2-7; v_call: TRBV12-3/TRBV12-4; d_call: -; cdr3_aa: ASSLASQGGEQY
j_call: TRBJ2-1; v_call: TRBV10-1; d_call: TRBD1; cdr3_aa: ASSKTGTGGNEQF
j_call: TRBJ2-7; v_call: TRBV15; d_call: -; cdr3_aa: ATSRASREEQY
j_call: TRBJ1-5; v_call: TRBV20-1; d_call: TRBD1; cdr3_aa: SAGGQGGNQPQH
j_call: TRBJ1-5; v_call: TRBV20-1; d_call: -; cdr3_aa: SARRAGVSNQPQH
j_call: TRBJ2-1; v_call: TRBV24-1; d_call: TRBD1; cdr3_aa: ATSDSGQGYNEQF
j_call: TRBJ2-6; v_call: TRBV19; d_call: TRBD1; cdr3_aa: AGGQEYFYGANVLT
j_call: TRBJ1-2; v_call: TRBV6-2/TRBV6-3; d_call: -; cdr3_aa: ASSYRNLHGGYT
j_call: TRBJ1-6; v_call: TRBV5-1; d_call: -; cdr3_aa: ASSPAGSGGNSPLH
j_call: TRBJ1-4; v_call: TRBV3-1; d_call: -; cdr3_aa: ASSQDRRKTTNEKLF
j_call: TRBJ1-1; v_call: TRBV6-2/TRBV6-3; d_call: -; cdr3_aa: ASSYPLRNTEAF
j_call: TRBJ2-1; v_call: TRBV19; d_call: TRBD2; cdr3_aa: ASSLTGLAGEEQF
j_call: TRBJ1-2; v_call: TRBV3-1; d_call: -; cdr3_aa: ASSQDTYGYT
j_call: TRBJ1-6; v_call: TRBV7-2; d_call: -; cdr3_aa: ASSFESSYNSPLH
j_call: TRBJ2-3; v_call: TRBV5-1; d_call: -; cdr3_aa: ASSRGDAIITDTQY
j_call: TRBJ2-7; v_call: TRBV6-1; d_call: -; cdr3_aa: ASRQVFNEQY
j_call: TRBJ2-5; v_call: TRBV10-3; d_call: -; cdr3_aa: AISVGATQAETQY
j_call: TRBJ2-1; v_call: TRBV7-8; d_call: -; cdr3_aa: ASSLGSRSNEQF
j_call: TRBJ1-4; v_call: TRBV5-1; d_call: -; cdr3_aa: ASSRTAENEKLF
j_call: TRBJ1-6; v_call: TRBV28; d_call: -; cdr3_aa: ASSSTQGPYNSPLH
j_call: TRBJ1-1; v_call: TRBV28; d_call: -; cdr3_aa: ASLDSHTEAF
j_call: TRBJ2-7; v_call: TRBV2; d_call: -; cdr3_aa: ASRSTRGQFYEQY
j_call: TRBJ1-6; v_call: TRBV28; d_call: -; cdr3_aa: ASSLIRVLGSPLH
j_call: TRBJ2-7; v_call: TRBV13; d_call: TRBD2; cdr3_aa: ASSPLAGVPYEQY
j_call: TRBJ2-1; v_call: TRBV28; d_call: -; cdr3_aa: ASSFDNYNEQF
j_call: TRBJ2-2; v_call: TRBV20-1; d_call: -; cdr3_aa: SARDGRTGELF
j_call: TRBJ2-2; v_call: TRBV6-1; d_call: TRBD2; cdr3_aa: ASSEFLAGNTGELF
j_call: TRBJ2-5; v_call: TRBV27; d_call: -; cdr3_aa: ASSGGLPQETQY
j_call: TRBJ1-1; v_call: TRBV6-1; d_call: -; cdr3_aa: ASKSGAGTEAF
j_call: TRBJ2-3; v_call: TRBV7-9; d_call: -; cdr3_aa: ASSLTGQVKVGDTQY
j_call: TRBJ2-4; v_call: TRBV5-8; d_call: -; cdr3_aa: ASSPLWLPGPKNIQY